The 24 T cell receptor beta chains below were found in one sample sequenced in a study of shared clonotypes between healthy human individuals. Repertoires were generated with immunoSEQ multiplex PCR, while TCRdb's copy carries only in-frame clones and drops some. Among under 150,000 clones listed, more than 65% were seen once. The sample taken for sequencing was memory CD8+ T cells sorted from blood. Subset meaning: CD45RO+ cells pooled with CCR7-negative TemRA cells. The origin of the receptors is a woman in her 30s in good health.

The chain couples TRBV10-1 to TRBJ2-1; D perhaps matches TRBD2 (6 bases). This CDR3 contains 16 residues. Trimming shortened V by 2 bases and J by 0 bases, and 11 bases separated the two germline ends. CDR1 WNHNN and CDR2 SYGVQD come from the germline V gene (reference sequence). The CDR3 loop is CASSEHPSVSYNEQFF. CDR3 nucleotide sequence: TGCGCCAGCAGTGAGCATCCTAGCGTCTCCTACAATGAGCAGTTCTTC.

This clone occurred once. This chain connects TRBV27 to TRBJ2-2; TRBD1 matches 7 bases. Germline-derived CDR1 and CDR2 are MNHEY and SMNVEV (reference sequence). The CDR3 totals 13 residues. J was trimmed by 6 bases and V by 4 bases; bases with no gene match: 2. CDR3 sequence (DNA): TGTGCCAGCAGTTCCCAGGGGGCCGGGGAGCTGTTTTTT. It codes for CASSSQGAGELFF.

This chain links TRBV6-4 with TRBJ2-3; D is perhaps TRBD1 (5 bases). Germline V gene lookup returns CDR1 MRHNA and CDR2 SNTAGT. Deletions cut 4 bases from V and 1 base from J, with 9 bases between. The CDR3 has 14 residues. The CDR3, as DNA: TGTGCCAGCAGTGTAGGGGTGGGCACAGATACGCAGTATTTT. Translated: CASSVGVGTDTQYF.

The rearrangement joins TRBV10-3 to TRBJ2-5; tentatively, D is TRBD2 (6 bases). Germline V gives CDR1 ENHRY, CDR2 SYGVKD. Trimming removed 3 bases at V and 2 bases at J, with 19 bases between. The CDR3 runs to 17 residues. The CDR3 here is CAISDPAEGALQETQYF. The CDR3 DNA follows: TGTGCCATCAGTGACCCTGCGGAGGGCGCCCTTCAAGAGACCCAGTACTTC.

The genes are TRBV28 and TRBJ1-3, with a possible D match to TRBD1 (6 bases). The CDR3 has 13 residues. Germline CDR1 MDHEN, CDR2 SYDVKM. V was shortened by 8 bases and J by 9 bases, with 17 bases between the two germline ends. This CDR3 reads CASAGGYSRTIYF. For the CDR3, the DNA is TGTGCCAGCGCGGGGGGCTACTCTCGCACCATATATTTT.

The rearrangement uses TRBV5-4 and TRBJ2-2; no definite D call. Trimming shortened V by 4 bases and J by 7 bases, and 14 bases separated the two germline ends. The germline V gene has CDR1 SGHNT and CDR2 YYREEE (reference sequence). The CDR3 runs 14 residues. The CDR3: CASSAGWSGGELFF. The CDR3, as DNA: TGTGCCAGCAGCGCCGGCTGGTCTGGCGGGGAGCTGTTTTTT.

The rearrangement links TRBV19 to TRBJ1-1; no firm D call. Germline CDR1 and CDR2: LNHDA and SQIVND (reference sequence). V gave up 2 bases and J gave up 6 bases, with 7 bases separating them. The CDR3 is 12 residues long. This CDR3 reads CASSIFSPEAFF. CDR3 sequence (DNA): TGTGCCAGTAGTATATTTAGCCCTGAAGCTTTCTTT. Full variable domain (remainder filled in from reference TRBV19 and TRBJ1-1): DGGITQSPKYLFRKEGQNVTLSCEQNLNHDAMYWYRQDPGQGLRLIYYSQIVNDFQKGDIAEGYSVSREKKESFPLTVTSAQKNPTAFYLCASSIFSPEAFFGQGTRLTVV.

As for this clone: A much larger clone lies one base from this, so it may be a read error. It is unclear where the CDR3 begins or ends on the DNA, so no DNA is shown, and the CDR3 is as TCRdb lists it. This chain links TRBV21-1 with TRBJ2-7; TRBD1 is taken as the D call from the table, unchecked against the DNA. TRBV21-1 is a pseudogene locus. The CDR3 has 15 amino acids, counting both end residues. This CDR3 is CASSQVGTGAYEQYF.

CDR3 amino acids: CASSSAMNTGELFF. The CDR3 bases are TGTGCCAGCAGTTCCGCCATGAACACCGGGGAGCTGTTTTTT. The genes are TRBV6-5 and TRBJ2-2; no clear D. V lost 4 bases to trimming and J lost 1 base, with 7 bases between them. Germline V CDR1 and CDR2: MNHEY, SVGAGI. CDR3 size: 14 residues.

This sequence joins TRBV7-2 and TRBJ2-3; D possibly matches TRBD1 or TRBD2 (5 bases each). The germline V gene encodes CDR1 SGHTA and CDR2 FQGNSA. The CDR3 is 15 amino acids. V shed 4 bases and J shed 3 bases, with 14 bases lying between them. CDR3 DNA: TGTGCCAGCAGCTCCGCCCCGGGACCGACAGATACGCAGTATTTT. The encoded protein is CASSSAPGPTDTQYF.

V is TRBV7-9 and J is TRBJ2-3; D remains ambiguous. Between the trimmed V and J ends, which lost 5 bases and 3 bases, there was a span of 9 bases. The CDR3 has 13 amino acids. Germline-derived CDR1 and CDR2 are SEHNR and FQNEAQ (reference sequence). The CDR3: CASSAPDTDTQYF. CDR3 in DNA: TGTGCCAGCAGCGCCCCAGATACAGATACGCAGTATTTT.

The chain couples TRBV11-2 to TRBJ1-6, with 8 bases fitting TRBD1. V was clipped by 0 bases and J by 6 bases; unmatched bases: 1. The CDR3 is 15 amino acids. The germline gives CDR1 SGHAT, CDR2 FQNNGV. The CDR3 bases are TGTGCCAGCAGCTTAGATCAGGGGGCTAATTCACCCCTCCACTTT. Amino acid sequence: CASSLDQGANSPLHF.

V gene TRBV7-8 combines with J gene TRBJ2-1, with D possibly being TRBD1 or TRBD2 (6 bases each). This CDR3 spans 15 amino acids. Trimming took 5 bases from V and 7 from J, leaving 18 bases between them. From germline, CDR1 is SGHVS and CDR2 FQNEAQ. The CDR3 DNA sequence: TGTGCCAGCAGCCCAGATGGGGGGCACGGTAATGAGCAGTTCTTC. Protein product: CASSPDGGHGNEQFF.

This chain joins TRBV11-2 and TRBJ1-4; 9 bases are a match to TRBD1. V dropped 3 bases and J dropped 7; count of bases not matched to a gene: 6. The germline gives CDR1 SGHAT, CDR2 FQNNGV. The CDR3 contains 15 residues. CDR3 in DNA: TGTGCCAGCAGCTTCTACAGGGGGCTAGGTGAAAAACTGTTTTTT. This gives the protein CASSFYRGLGEKLFF.

The CDR3 sequence: CASSLSVINGYTF. The CDR3 DNA reads TGTGCCAGCAGTTTGAGTGTCATAAATGGCTACACCTTC. The J gene is TRBJ1-2, the V gene TRBV27; no clear D. The germline gives CDR1 MNHEY, CDR2 SMNVEV (reference sequence). The CDR3 length is 13 residues. V shed 3 bases and J shed 6 bases, with 11 bases lying between them.

This clone was observed a handful of times. This chain joins TRBV7-9 and TRBJ2-4; TRBD1 matches at 9 bases. CDR3 length: 15 amino acids. Germline V gene data show CDR1 as SEHNR and CDR2 as FQNEAQ (reference sequence). J lost 8 bases, V lost 5 bases, and 10 bases had no gene match. The CDR3: CASSGRDRDVYIQYF. The CDR3 coding sequence is TGTGCCAGCAGCGGCCGGGACAGGGATGTATACATTCAGTACTTC.

The chain links TRBV13 to TRBJ2-2; 11 positions match TRBD2. The CDR3 is made up of 15 amino acids. J lost 6 bases, V lost 2 bases, and 2 bases had no gene match. Germline CDR1 and CDR2: PRHDT and FYEKMQ (reference sequence). The CDR3: CASSLTSGSSGELFF. The CDR3 DNA follows: TGTGCCAGCAGCTTAACTAGCGGGAGTTCCGGGGAGCTGTTTTTT.

The CDR3 protein is CASSSPYNEQFF. CDR3 sequence (DNA): TGTGCCAGCAGCTCCCCGTACAATGAGCAGTTCTTC. The chain carries TRBV7-9 and TRBJ2-1; D is uncertain. Germline CDR1 and CDR2: SEHNR and FQNEAQ (reference sequence). The V gene lost 4 bases and the J gene lost 4 bases, with 5 bases spanning the gap. The CDR3 contains 12 residues.

The CDR3 protein is CASRGKDSMNTEAFF. DNA for the CDR3: TGTGCCAGCAGGGGTAAAGACAGCATGAACACTGAAGCTTTCTTT. This chain uses TRBV6-5 with TRBJ1-1; the D gene is possibly TRBD1 (5 bases). Germline values: CDR1 MNHEY, CDR2 SVGAGI. This CDR3 has 15 amino acids. Trimming took 6 bases from V and 0 from J, leaving 14 bases between them.

The V gene is TRBV7-8, the J gene TRBJ1-1, with a weak D call TRBD1 (5 bases). The CDR3 spans 13 residues. V was trimmed by 0 bases and J by 11 bases, leaving 13 bases between them. The germline gives CDR1 SGHVS, CDR2 FQNEAQ. The CDR3 reads CASSLAWGSEAFF. CDR3 in DNA: TGTGCCAGCAGCTTAGCGTGGGGGTCGGAGGCTTTCTTT.

V is TRBV28 and J is TRBJ1-5, with D unresolved. The CDR3 covers 12 residues. V lost 5 bases and J 7 bases, leaving 9 bases between the germline ends. Germline lookup yields CDR1 MDHEN and CDR2 SYDVKM. The CDR3: CASSAGVQPQHF. The CDR3 DNA sequence: TGTGCCAGCAGTGCCGGAGTCCAGCCCCAGCATTTT.

This clone has a count of ten or more. The chain uses TRBV30 and TRBJ2-5, with D maybe TRBD1 (5 bases). The J call is doubtful: the DNA matches TRBJ2-7 better. From germline, CDR1 is GTSNPN and CDR2 SVGIG (reference sequence). The CDR3 totals 14 residues. The CDR3 is CAWSVGPLSYEQYF. The CDR3 DNA is TGTGCCTGGAGTGTGGGGCCTCTCTCCTACGAGCAGTACTTC.

This clone was seen more than once but under ten times. V usage is TRBV14 and J usage is TRBJ2-1; 7 nucleotides align to TRBD1. Trimming removed 3 bases from V and 4 bases from J; junction bases left unmatched: 3. The CDR3 totals 14 residues. Germline V gene sequence: CDR1 SGHDN, CDR2 FVKESK. The CDR3 coding sequence is TGTGCCAGCAGCCATGGACAGGTTTACAATGAGCAGTTCTTC. Its translation is CASSHGQVYNEQFF.

This clone has a handful of counts. The chain has TRBV7-2 and TRBJ2-4, with no clear D. Germline CDR1 is SGHTA and CDR2 is FQGNSA. The germline V and J ends were trimmed by 7 bases and 2 bases, with 15 bases remaining between them. This CDR3 comprises 15 residues. The CDR3 DNA reads as TGTGCCAGCACTGTTACAGCTTTAACCAAAAACATTCAGTACTTC. Amino acids: CASTVTALTKNIQYF. The whole variable domain, remainder taken from reference TRBV7-2 and TRBJ2-4, is GAGVSQSPSNKVTEKGKDVELRCDPISGHTALYWYRQSLGQGLEFLIYFQGNSAPDKSGLPSDRFSAERTGGSVSTLTIQRTQQEDSAVYLCASTVTALTKNIQYFGAGTRLSVL.